This entry is about one T cell receptor beta chain. Study processing details: How many nucleated cells were present was estimated from reference gene primer amplification. Libraries were prepared by immunoSEQ multiplex PCR; TCRdb keeps only in-frame clonotypes and omits some of them. V, J and clone size derive from that table, while D and trimming were established from the DNA sequence. This table holds about 250,000 clones, about 84% found once. This sample was included in a study of blood T cell repertoires in COVID-19. On the study more broadly: From T cells, B-cell-depleted T cells, or PBMCs came the material, which was cDNA or gDNA.

The germline V gene has CDR1 MNHEY and CDR2 SVGAGI. Trimming left V 10 bases short and J 8 bases short, with 20 bases between. The CDR3 extends over 13 amino acids. The chain recombines TRBV6-5 with TRBJ1-2; possible D gene TRBD1, 6 bases. The sequenced sample consisted of peripheral blood. This TCR came from a woman of 80 years or more with COVID-19, enrolled during active disease. The CDR3 nucleotides read TGTGCCACCGAACAGGGCCCCCTTTGGGGCTACACCTTC. Residues: CATEQGPLWGYTF.